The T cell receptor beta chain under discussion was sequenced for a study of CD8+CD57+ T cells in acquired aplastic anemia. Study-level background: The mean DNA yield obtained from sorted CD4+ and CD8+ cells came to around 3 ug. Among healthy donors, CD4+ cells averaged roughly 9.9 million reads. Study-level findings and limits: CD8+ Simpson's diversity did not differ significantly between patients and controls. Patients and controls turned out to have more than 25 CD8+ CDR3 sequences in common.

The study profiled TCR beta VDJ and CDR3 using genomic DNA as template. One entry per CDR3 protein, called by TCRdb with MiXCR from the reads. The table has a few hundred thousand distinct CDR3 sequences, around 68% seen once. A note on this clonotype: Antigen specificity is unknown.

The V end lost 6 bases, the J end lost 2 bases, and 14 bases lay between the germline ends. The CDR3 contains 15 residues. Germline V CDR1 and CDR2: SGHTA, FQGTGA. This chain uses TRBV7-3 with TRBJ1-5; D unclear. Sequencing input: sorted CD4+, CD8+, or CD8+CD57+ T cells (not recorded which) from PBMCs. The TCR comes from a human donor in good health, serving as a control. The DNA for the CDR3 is TGTGCCAGCAGTCAAACCGTAGCAGGCAATCAGCCCCAGCATTTT. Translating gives CASSQTVAGNQPQHF. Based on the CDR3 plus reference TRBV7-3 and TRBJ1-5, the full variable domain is GAGVSQTPSNKVTEKGKYVELRCDPISGHTALYWYRQSLGQGPEFLIYFQGTGAADDSGLPNDRFFAVRPEGSVSTLKIQRTERGDSAVYLCASSQTVAGNQPQHFGDGTRLSIL.